Following are 6 T cell receptor beta chains from one sample sequenced in a study of T cells in localized non-small cell lung cancer. Only in-frame clones appear in the TCRdb table, and some are missing; sequencing was by immunoSEQ multiplex PCR. Found here are some 64,000 clones, approximately 87% of them singletons; the top ten hold about 2.1%. The sample here was peripheral blood, taken before any cancer treatment. The origin of the receptors is a woman aged 40-69 years with stage I lung adenocarcinoma.

The chain's CDR3 is CASSWTGGDQETQYF. The CDR3 region has the DNA TGTGCCAGCAGCTGGACAGGGGGCGACCAAGAGACCCAGTACTTC. The J gene is TRBJ2-5, the V gene TRBV7-2; 11 bases fit TRBD1. CDR3 length equals 15 residues. Germline CDR1 reads SGHTA; CDR2 reads FQGNSA. J was trimmed by 0 bases and V by 4 bases; bases with no gene match: 1.

The chain uses TRBV5-1 and TRBJ1-1; TRBD1 matches at 12 bases. The J segment lost 4 bases and the V segment lost 0 bases, leaving 7 bases of the junction unmatched. CDR1 and CDR2 (germline): SGHRS, YFSETQ. CDR3 length: 17 residues. The CDR3 coding sequence is TGCGCCAGCAGCTTGGAGGGACAGGGGGCATTAGGCACTGAAGCTTTCTTT. Translation gives CASSLEGQGALGTEAFF.

CDR3 sequence reads: CASSLVASGDWADTQYF. The CDR3 DNA sequence: TGCGCCAGCAGCTTGGTGGCTAGCGGGGATTGGGCAGATACGCAGTATTTT. The V gene is TRBV5-1, the J gene TRBJ2-3; 9 bases map to TRBD2. CDR1 SGHRS and CDR2 YFSETQ come from the germline V gene. The CDR3 is made up of 17 amino acids. Germline trimming cut 0 bases from V and 4 bases from J; bases unmatched to any gene: 9.

The V and J genes are TRBV30 and TRBJ2-7; 9 bases are a match to TRBD2. Trimming removed 3 bases from V and 4 bases from J; junction bases left unmatched: 7. CDR1 and CDR2 from the germline V gene are GTSNPN and SVGIG (reference sequence). The CDR3 has 14 residues. CDR3: CAWRLAGASYEQYF. The DNA for the CDR3 is TGTGCCTGGAGACTAGCGGGTGCCAGTTACGAGCAGTACTTC.

This sequence joins TRBV12-5 and TRBJ2-1; 9 bases line up with TRBD2. CDR3 length equals 16 residues. Germline V CDR1 and CDR2: LGHNT, FRNRAP. The V and J ends lost 1 base and 5 bases, in that order; junction bases with no gene match: 6. CDR3 loop: CASGLARGGLDNEQFF. CDR3 DNA: TGTGCTAGTGGTTTGGCGCGGGGGGGCCTCGACAATGAGCAGTTCTTC.

The gene calls are TRBV12-5 and TRBJ1-5; D is uncertain. The CDR3 contains 16 residues. Germline V gene sequence: CDR1 LGHNT, CDR2 FRNRAP. V lost 1 base and J 5 bases, leaving 15 bases between the germline ends. The CDR3 is CASGLGRATRDQPQHF. In DNA form, the CDR3 reads TGTGCTAGTGGTTTGGGCCGGGCCACCCGGGATCAGCCCCAGCATTTT.